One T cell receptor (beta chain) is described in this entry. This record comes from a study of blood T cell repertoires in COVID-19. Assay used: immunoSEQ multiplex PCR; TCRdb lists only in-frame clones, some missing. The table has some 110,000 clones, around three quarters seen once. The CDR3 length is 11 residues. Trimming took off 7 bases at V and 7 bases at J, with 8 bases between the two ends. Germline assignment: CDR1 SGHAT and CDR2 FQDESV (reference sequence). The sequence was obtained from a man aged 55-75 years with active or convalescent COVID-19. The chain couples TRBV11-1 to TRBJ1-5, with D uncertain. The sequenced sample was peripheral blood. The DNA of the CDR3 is TGTGCCAGCACCCATCCACAGCCCCAGCATTTT. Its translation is CASTHPQPQHF.